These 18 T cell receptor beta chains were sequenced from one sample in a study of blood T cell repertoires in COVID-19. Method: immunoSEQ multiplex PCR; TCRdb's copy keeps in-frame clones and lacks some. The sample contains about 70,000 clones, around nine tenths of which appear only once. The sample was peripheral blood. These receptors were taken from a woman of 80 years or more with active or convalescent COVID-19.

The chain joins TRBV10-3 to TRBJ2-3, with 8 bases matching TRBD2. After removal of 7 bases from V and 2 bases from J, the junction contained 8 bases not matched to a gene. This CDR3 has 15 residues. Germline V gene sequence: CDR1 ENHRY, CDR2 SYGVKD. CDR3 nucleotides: TGTGCCATCATGGGCGGGGGGTCCACCACAGATACGCAGTATTTT. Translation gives CAIMGGGSTTDTQYF.

The CDR3 is CASSLAPSGELFF. In nucleotides, the CDR3 is TGTGCCAGCAGCTTAGCTCCGTCCGGGGAGCTGTTTTTT. The chain combines TRBV7-8 with TRBJ2-2; D is uncertain. The germline gives CDR1 SGHVS, CDR2 FQNEAQ. V lost 0 bases to trimming and J lost 6 bases, with 5 bases between them. This CDR3 is built from 13 residues. Supplemented by reference TRBV7-8 and TRBJ2-2, the full variable domain reads GAGVSQSPRYKVAKRGQDVALRCDPISGHVSLFWYQQALGQGPEFLTYFQNEAQLDKSGLPSDRFFAERPEGSVSTLKIQRTQQEDSAVYLCASSLAPSGELFFGEGSRLTVL.

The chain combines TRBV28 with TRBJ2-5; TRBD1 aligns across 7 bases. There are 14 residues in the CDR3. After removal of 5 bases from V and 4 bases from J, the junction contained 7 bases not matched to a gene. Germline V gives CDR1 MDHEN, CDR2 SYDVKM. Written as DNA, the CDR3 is TGTGCCAGCAGTCTGAGACAGGGACGAGAGACCCAGTACTTC. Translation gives CASSLRQGRETQYF. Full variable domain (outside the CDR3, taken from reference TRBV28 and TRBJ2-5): DVKVTQSSRYLVKRTGEKVFLECVQDMDHENMFWYRQDPGLGLRLIYFSYDVKMKEKGDIPEGYSVSREKKERFSLILESASTNQTSMYLCASSLRQGRETQYFGPGTRLLVL.

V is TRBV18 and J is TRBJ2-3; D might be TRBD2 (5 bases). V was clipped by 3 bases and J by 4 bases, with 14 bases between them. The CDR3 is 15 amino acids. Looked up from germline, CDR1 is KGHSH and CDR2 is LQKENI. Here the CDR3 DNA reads TGTGCCAGCTCACCCTTTGACGGGGAGTCAGATACGCAGTATTTT. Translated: CASSPFDGESDTQYF. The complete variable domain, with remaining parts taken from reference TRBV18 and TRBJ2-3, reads NAGVMQNPRHLVRRRGQEARLRCSPMKGHSHVYWYRQLPEEGLKFMVYLQKENIIDESGMPKERFSAEFPKEGPSILRIQQVVRGDSAAYFCASSPFDGESDTQYFGPGTRLTVL.

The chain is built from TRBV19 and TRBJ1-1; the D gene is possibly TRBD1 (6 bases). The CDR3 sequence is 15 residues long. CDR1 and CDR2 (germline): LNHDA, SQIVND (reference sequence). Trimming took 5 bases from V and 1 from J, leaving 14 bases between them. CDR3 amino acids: CASSWIQGRNTEAFF. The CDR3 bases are TGTGCCAGTAGTTGGATACAGGGCAGGAACACTGAAGCTTTCTTT.

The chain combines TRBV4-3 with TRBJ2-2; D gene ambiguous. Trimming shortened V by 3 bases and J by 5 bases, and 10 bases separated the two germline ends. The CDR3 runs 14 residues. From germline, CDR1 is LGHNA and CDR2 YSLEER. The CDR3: CASSHSSLTGELFF. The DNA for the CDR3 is TGCGCCAGCAGCCACTCTTCCTTGACCGGGGAGCTGTTTTTT.

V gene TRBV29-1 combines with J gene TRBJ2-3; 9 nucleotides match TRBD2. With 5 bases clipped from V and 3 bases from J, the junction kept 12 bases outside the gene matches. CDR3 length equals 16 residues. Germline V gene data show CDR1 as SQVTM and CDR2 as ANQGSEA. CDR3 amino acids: CSVRRGGKVGTDTQYF. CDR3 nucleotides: TGCAGCGTTCGGCGGGGGGGCAAGGTAGGAACAGATACGCAGTATTTT.

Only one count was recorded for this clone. The chain's CDR3 is CASSYRGGRGDTQYF. Written as DNA, the CDR3 is TGTGCCAGCAGTTACCGGGGGGGCCGTGGGGATACGCAGTATTTT. The chain recombines TRBV6-5 with TRBJ2-3; 8 nucleotides align to TRBD2. The CDR3 is made up of 15 amino acids. Trimming took 2 bases from V and 6 from J; bases not matched to a gene: 7. From germline, CDR1 is MNHEY and CDR2 SVGAGI.

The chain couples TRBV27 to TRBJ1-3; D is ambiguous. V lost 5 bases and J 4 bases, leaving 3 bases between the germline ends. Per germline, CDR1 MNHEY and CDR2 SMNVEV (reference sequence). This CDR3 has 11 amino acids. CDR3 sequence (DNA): TGTGCCAGCAGTGCGGGAAACACCATATATTTT. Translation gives CASSAGNTIYF.

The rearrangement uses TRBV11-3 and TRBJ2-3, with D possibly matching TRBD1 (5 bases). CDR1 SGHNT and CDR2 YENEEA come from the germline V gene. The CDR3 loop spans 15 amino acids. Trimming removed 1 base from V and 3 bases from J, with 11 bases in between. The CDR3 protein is CASSLGVRVTDTQYF. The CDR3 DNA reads TGTGCCAGCAGCTTAGGAGTCAGGGTGACAGATACGCAGTATTTT.

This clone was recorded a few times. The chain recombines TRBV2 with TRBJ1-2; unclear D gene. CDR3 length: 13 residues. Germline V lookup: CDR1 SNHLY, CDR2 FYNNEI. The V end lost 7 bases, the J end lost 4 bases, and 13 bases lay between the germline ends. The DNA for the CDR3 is TGTGCCAGCAAACTCGACGGAGTCTATGGCTACACCTTC. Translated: CASKLDGVYGYTF.

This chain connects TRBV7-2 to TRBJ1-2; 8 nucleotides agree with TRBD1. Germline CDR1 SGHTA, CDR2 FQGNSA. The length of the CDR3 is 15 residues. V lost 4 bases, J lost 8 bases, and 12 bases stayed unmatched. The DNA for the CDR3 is TGTGCCAGCAGCTCCCGCCGGACAGGGCAAGCGGGCTACACCTTC. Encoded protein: CASSSRRTGQAGYTF.

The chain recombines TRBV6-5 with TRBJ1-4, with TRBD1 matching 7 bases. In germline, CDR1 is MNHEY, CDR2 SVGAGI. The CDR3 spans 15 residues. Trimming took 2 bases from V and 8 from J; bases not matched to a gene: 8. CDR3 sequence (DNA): TGTGCCAGCAGTTACGCAGGGGGAAAGGTGGAAAAACTGTTTTTT. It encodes CASSYAGGKVEKLFF.

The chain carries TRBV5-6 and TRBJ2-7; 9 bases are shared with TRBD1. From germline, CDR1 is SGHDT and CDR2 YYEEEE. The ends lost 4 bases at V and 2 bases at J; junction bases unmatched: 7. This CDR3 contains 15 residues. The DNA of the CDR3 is TGTGCCAGCAGCAGAAGGGACAGGGCCACCTACGAGCAGTACTTC. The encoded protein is CASSRRDRATYEQYF. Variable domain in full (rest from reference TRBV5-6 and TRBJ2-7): DAGVTQSPTHLIKTRGQQVTLRCSPKSGHDTVSWYQQALGQGPQFIFQYYEEEERQRGNFPDRFSGHQFPNYSSELNVNALLLGDSALYLCASSRRDRATYEQYFGPGTRLTVT.

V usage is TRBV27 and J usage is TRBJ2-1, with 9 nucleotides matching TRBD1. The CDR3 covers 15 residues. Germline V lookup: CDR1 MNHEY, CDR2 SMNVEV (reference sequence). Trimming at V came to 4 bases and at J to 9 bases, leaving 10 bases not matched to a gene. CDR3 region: CASSSGTGPRGEQFF. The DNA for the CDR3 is TGTGCCAGCAGTTCCGGGACAGGGCCGAGGGGTGAGCAGTTCTTC.

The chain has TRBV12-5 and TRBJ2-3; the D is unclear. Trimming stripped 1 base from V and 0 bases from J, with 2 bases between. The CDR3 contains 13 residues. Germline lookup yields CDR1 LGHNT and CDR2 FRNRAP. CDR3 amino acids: CASGLASTDTQYF. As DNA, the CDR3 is TGTGCTAGTGGTTTGGCTAGCACAGATACGCAGTATTTT.

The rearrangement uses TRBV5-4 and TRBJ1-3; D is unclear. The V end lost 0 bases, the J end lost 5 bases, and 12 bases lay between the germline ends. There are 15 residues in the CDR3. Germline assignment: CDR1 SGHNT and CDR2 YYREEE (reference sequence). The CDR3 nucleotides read TGTGCCAGCAGCTTGGACCGGGAGACCCGAAACACCATATATTTT. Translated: CASSLDRETRNTIYF. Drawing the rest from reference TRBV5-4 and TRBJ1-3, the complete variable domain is ETGVTQSPTHLIKTRGQQVTLRCSSQSGHNTVSWYQQALGQGPQFIFQYYREEENGRGNFPPRFSGLQFPNYSSELNVNALELDDSALYLCASSLDRETRNTIYFGEGSWLTVV.

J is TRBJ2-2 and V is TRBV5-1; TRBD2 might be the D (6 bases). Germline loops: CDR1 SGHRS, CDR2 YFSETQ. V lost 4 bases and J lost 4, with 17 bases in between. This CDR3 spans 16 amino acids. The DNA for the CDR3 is TGCGCCAGCAGCCTTGGGACTGGAAGGCCCACCGGGGAGCTGTTTTTT. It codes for CASSLGTGRPTGELFF. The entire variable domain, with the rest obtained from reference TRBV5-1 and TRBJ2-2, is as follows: KAGVTQTPRYLIKTRGQQVTLSCSPISGHRSVSWYQQTPGQGLQFLFEYFSETQRNKGNFPGRFSGRQFSNSRSEMNVSTLELGDSALYLCASSLGTGRPTGELFFGEGSRLTVL.